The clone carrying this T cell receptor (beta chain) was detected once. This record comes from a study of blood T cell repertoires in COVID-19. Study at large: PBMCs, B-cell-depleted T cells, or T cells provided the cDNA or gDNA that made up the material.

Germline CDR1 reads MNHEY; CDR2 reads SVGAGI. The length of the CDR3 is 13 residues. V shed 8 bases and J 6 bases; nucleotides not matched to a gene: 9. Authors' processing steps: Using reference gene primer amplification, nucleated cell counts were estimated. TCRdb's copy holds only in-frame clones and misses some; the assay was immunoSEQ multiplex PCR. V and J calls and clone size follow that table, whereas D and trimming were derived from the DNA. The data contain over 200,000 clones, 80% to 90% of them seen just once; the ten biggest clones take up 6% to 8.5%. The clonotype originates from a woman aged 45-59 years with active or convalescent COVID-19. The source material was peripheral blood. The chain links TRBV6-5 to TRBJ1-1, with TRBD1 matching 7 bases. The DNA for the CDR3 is TGTGCCAGCCTTGTAGGGGGCAAGGCTGAAGCTTTCTTT. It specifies CASLVGGKAEAFF.